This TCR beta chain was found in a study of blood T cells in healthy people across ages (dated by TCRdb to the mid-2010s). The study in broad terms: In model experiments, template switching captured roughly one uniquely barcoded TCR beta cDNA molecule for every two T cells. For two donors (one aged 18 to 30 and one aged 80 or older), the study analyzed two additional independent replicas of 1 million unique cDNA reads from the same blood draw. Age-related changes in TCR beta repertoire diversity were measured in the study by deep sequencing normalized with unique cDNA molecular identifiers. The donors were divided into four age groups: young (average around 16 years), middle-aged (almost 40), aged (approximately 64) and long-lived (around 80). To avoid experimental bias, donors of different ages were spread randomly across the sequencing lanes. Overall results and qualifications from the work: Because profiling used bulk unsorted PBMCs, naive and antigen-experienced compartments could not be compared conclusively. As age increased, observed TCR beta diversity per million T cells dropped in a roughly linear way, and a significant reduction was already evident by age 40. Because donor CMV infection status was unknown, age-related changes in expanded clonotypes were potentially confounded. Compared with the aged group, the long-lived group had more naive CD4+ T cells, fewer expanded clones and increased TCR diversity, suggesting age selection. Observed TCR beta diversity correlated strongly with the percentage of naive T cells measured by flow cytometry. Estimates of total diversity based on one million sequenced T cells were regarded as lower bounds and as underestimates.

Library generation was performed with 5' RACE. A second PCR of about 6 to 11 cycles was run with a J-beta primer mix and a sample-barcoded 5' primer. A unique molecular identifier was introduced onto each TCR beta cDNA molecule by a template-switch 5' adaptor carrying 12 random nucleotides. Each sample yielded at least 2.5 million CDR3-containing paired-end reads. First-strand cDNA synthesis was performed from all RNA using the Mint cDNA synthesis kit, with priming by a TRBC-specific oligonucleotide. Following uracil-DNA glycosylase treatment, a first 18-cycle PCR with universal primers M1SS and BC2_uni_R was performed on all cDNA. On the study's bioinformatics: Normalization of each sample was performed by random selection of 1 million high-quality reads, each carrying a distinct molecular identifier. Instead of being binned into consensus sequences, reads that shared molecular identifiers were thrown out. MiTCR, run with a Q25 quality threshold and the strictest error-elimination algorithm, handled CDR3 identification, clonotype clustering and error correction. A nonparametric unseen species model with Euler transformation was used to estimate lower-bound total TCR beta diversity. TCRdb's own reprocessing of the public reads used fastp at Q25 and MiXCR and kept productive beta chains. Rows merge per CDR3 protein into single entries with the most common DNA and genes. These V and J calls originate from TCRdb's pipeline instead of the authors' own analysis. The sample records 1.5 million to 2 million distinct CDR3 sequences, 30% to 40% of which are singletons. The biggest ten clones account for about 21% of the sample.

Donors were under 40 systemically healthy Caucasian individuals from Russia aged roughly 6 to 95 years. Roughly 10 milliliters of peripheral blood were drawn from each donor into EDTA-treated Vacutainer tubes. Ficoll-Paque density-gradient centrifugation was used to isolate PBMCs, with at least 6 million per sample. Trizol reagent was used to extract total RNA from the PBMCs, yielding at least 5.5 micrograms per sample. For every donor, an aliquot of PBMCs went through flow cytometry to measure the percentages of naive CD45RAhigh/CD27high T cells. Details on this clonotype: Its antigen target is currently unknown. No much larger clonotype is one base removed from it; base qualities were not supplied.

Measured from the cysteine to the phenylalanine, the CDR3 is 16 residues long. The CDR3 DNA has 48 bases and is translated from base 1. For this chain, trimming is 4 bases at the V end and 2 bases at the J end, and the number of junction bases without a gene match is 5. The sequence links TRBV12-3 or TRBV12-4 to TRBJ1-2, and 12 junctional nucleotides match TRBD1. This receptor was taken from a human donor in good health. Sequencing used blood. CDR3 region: CASSSHGTGGNYGYTF. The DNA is TGTGCCAGCAGTTCCCATGGGACAGGGGGCAACTATGGCTACACCTTC.